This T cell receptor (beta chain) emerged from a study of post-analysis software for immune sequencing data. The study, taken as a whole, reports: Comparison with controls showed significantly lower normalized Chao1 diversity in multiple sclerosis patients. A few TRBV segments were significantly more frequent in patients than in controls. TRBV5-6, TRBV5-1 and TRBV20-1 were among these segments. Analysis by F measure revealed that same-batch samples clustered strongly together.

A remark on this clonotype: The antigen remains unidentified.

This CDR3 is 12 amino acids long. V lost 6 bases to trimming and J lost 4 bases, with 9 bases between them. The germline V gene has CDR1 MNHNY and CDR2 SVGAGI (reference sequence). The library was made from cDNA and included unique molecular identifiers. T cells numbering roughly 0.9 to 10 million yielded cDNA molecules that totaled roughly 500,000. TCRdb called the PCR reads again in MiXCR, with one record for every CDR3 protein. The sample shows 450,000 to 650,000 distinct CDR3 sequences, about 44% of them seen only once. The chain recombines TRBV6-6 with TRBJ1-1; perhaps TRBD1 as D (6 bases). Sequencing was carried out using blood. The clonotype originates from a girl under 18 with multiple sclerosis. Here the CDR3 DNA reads TGTGCCAGCAGGAAGGGGGGCACTGAAGCTTTCTTT. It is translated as CASRKGGTEAFF.